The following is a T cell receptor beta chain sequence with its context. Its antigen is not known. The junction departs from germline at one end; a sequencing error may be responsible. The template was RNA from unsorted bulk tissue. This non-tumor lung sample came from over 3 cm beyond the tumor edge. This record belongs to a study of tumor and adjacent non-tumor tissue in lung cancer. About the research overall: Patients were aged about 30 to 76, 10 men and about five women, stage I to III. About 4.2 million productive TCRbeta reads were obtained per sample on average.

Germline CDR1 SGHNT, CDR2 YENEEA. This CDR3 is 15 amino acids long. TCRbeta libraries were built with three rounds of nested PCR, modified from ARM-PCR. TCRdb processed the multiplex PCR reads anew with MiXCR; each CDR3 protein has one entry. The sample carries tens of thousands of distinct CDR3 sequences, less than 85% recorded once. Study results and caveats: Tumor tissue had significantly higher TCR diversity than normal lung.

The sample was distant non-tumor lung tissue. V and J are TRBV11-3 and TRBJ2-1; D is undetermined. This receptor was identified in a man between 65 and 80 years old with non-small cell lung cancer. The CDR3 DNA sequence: TGTGCCAGCAGCTCCCAGAGTAAGGGTGAGGATGAGCGGTTCTTC. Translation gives CASSSQSKGEDERFF.